This entry concerns a single TCR beta chain. Antigen specificity is unknown. The template used for profiling TCR beta VDJ and CDR3 was genomic DNA. TCRdb reprocessed the reads with MiXCR, giving one entry per CDR3 protein. The sample shows a few hundred thousand distinct CDR3 sequences, roughly 61% of them seen only once. The patients chosen for sequencing had shown expansion of CD8+CD57+ cells (detected by flow cytometry). The diagnosis in all patients was severe acquired aplastic anemia. This entry is derived from a study of CD8+CD57+ T cells in acquired aplastic anemia. Study information: DNA from sorted CD4+ and CD8+ cells averaged around 3.5 ug.

Per the germline V gene, CDR1 is WNHNN and CDR2 is SYGVQD (reference sequence). The V and J ends lost 8 bases and 0 bases respectively, with 7 bases between them. The CDR3 is 12 amino acids. Study outcomes and limitations: The study found no significant CD8+ Simpson's diversity difference between patients and controls.

The source material was sorted CD4+, CD8+, or CD8+CD57+ T cells (not recorded which) from PBMCs. This sequence originates from a human donor with aplastic anemia. The chain couples TRBV10-1 to TRBJ1-1; D unresolved. The chain's CDR3 is CASPLLNTEAFF. The CDR3 region has the DNA TGCGCCAGCCCACTATTGAACACTGAAGCTTTCTTT.